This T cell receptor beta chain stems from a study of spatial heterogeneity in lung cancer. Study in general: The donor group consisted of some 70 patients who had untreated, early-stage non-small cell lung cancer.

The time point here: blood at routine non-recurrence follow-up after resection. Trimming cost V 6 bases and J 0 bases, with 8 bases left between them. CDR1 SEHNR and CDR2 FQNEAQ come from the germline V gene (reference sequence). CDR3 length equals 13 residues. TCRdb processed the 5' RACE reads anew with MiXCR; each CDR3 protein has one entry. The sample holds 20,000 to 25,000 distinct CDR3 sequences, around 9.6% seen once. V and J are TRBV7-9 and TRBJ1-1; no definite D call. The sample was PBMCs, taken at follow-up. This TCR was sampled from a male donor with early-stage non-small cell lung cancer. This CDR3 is CASSWDLNTEAFF. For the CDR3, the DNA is TGTGCCAGCAGTTGGGATTTGAACACTGAAGCTTTCTTT. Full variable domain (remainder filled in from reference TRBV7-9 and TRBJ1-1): DTGVSQNPRHKITKRGQNVTFRCDPISEHNRLYWYRQTLGQGPEFLTYFQNEAQLEKSRLLSDRFSAERPKGSFSTLEIQRTEQGDSAMYLCASSWDLNTEAFFGQGTRLTVV.